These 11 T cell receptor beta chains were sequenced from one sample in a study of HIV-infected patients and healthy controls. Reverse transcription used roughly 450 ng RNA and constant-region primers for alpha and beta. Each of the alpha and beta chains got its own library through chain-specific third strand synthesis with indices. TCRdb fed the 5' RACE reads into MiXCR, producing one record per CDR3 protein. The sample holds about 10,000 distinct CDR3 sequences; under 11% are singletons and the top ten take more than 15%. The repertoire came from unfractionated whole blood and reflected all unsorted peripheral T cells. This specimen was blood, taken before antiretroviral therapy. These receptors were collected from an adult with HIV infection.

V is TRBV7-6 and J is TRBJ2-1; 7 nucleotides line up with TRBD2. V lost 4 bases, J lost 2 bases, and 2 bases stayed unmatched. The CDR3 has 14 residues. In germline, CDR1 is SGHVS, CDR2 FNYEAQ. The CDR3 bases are TGTGCCAGCAGCTGGGGGGGTCCCTACAATGAGCAGTTCTTC. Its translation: CASSWGGPYNEQFF.

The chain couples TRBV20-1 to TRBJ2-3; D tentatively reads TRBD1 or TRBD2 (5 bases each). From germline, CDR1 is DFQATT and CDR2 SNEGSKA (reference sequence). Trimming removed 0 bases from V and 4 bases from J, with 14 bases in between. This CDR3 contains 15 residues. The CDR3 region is CSAREGPPGPDTQYF. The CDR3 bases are TGCAGTGCTAGAGAAGGGCCCCCGGGACCAGATACGCAGTATTTT.

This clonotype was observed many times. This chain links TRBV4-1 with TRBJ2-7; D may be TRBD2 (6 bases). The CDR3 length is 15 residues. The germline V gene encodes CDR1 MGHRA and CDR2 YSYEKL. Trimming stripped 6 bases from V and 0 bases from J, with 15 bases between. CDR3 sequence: CASSPTSQISYEQYF. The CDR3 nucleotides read TGCGCCAGCAGTCCAACTAGCCAAATCTCCTACGAGCAGTACTTC.

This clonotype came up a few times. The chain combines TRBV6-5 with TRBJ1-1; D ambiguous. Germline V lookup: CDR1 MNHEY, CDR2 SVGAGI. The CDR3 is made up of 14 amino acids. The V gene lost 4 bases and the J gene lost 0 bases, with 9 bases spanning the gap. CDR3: CASSSQALNTEAFF. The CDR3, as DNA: TGTGCCAGCAGTTCCCAGGCCTTGAACACTGAAGCTTTCTTT.

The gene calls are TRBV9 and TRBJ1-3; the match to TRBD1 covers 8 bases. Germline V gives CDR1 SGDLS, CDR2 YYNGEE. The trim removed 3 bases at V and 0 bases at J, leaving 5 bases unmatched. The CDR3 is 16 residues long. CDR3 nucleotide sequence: TGTGCCAGCAGCGCCGGGGACAGGTACTCTGGAAACACCATATATTTT. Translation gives CASSAGDRYSGNTIYF.

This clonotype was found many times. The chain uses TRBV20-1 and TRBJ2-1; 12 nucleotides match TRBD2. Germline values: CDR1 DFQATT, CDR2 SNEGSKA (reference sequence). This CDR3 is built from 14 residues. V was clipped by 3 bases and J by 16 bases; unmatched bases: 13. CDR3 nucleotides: TGCAGTGCTAGCCCTAGCGGGAGGGCCGGTGTCTCTTTCTTC. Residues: CSASPSGRAGVSFF.

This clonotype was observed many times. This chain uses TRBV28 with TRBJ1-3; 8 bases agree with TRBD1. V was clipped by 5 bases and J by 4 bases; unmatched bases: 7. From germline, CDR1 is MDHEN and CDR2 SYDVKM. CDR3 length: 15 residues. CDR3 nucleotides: TGTGCCAGCAGTGAGACAGGGGAGTTAGGAAACACCATATATTTT. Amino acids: CASSETGELGNTIYF.

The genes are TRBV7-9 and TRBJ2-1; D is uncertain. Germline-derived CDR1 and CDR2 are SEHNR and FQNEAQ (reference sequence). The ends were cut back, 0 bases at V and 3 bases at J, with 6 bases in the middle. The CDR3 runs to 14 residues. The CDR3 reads CASSLANSYNEQFF. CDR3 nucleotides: TGTGCCAGCAGCTTAGCTAACAGCTACAATGAGCAGTTCTTC.

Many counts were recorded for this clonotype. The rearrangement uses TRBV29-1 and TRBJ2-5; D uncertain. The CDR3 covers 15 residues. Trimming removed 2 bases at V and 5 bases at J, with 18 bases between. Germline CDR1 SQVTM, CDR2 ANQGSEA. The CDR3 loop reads CSVEIWRDVWETQYF. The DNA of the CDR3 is TGCAGCGTTGAAATATGGCGAGACGTTTGGGAGACCCAGTACTTC.

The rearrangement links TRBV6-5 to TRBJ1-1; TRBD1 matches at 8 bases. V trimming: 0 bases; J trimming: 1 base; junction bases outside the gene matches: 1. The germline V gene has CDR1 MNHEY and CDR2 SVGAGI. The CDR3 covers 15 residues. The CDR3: CASSYSGTGNTEAFF. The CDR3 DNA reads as TGTGCCAGCAGTTACTCCGGGACAGGGAACACTGAAGCTTTCTTT.

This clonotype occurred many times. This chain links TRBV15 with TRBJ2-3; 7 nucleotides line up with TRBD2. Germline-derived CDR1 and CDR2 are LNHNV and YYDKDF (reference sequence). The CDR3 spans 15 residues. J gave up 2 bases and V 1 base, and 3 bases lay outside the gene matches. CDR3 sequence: CATSRGTRYTDTQYF. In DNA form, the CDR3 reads TGTGCCACCAGCAGAGGGACTAGGTACACAGATACGCAGTATTTT.